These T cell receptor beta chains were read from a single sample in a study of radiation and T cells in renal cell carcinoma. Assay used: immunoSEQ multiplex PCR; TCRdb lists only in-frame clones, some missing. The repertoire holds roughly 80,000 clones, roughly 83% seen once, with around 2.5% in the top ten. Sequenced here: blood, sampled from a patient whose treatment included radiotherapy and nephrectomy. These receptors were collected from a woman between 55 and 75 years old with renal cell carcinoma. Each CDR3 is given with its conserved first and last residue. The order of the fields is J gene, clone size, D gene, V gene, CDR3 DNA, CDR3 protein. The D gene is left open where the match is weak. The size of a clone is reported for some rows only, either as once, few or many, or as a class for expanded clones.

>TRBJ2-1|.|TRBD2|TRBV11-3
TGTGCCAGCAGCCCTTCCGGGACTAGCGGATTCAATGAGCAGTTCTTC
CASSPSGTSGFNEQFF
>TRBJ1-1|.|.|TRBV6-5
TGTGCCAGCAGTTACTCATGGCAGGTGAACACTGAAGCTTTCTTT
CASSYSWQVNTEAFF
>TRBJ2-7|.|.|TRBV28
TGTGCCAGCAGTTTGACCTGGCGGGAGCAGTACTTC
CASSLTWREQYF
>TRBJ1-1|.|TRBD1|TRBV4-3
TGCGCCAGCAGGTACGGGACAGCGAACACTGAAGCTTTCTTT
CASRYGTANTEAFF
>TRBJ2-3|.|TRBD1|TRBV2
TGTGCCAGCAATACAGGGGTGACAGATACGCAGTATTTT
CASNTGVTDTQYF
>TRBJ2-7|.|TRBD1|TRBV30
TGTGCCTGGATGGGACAGACCTACGAGCAGTACTTC
CAWMGQTYEQYF
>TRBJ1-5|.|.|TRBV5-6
TGTGCCAGCAGCCCCAAGCCCAATCAGCCCCAGCATTTT
CASSPKPNQPQHF
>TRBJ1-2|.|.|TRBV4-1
TGCGCCAGCAGCGCCACTAAGAACCGAAAGACCTATGGCTACACCTTC
CASSATKNRKTYGYTF
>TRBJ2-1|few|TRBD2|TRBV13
TGTGCCAGCAGCTCCTCCCATATAGCGGGGGGCAATGAGCAGTTCTTC
CASSSSHIAGGNEQFF
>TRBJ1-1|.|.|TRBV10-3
TGTGCCATCAGTGAAGAGAACACTGAAGCTTTCTTT
CAISEENTEAFF
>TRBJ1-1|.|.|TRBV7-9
TGTGCCAGCAGCTCCAGGGTCCCAGCTTTCTTT
CASSSRVPAFF
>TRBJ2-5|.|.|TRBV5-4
TGTGCCAGCAGCTTATGGGATGGAGAGACCCAGTACTTC
CASSLWDGETQYF
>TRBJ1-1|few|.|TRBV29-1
TGCAGCGGGGGGTCTAACACTGAAGCTTTCTTT
CSGGSNTEAFF
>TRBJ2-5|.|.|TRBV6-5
TGTGCCAGCAGTTACTCGACGCGGGAGACCCAGTACTTC
CASSYSTRETQYF
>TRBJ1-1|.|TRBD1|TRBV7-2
TGTGCCAGCAGCTTCAGGGGGGCCACTGAAGCTTTCTTT
CASSFRGATEAFF
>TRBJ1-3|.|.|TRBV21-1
TGTGCCAGCAGAAGGACAGGGAGAGGAAACACCATATATTTT
CASRRTGRGNTIYF
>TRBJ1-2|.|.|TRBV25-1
TGTGCCAGCAGTGGAGCAACAACTAACTATGGCTACACCTTC
CASSGATTNYGYTF
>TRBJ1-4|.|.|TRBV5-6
TGTGCCAGCAGCTTGGTCCCAGGGGCGAATGAAAAACTGTTTTTT
CASSLVPGANEKLFF